This TCR beta chain was documented in a study of blood T cells in healthy people across ages. Study-level results: The fall in TCR beta diversity per million T cells was roughly linear with age.

A second PCR, run for roughly 6 to 11 cycles, used a sample-barcoded 5' primer plus a J-beta primer mix. MiXCR, applied by TCRdb to the 5' RACE reads, yields one record per CDR3 protein. The sample consists of about 1.8 million distinct CDR3 sequences, 49% of them appearing once. Every donor contributed ten milliliters of peripheral blood by blood draw. No fewer than 6.5 million PBMCs went into each sample. Per sample, no less than 5.5 micrograms of total RNA were extracted. The germline V and J ends were trimmed by 7 bases and 9 bases, with 10 bases remaining between them. CDR3 length: 12 amino acids. Germline V lookup: CDR1 LNHDA, CDR2 SQIVND (reference sequence). As concerns this clonotype: What it binds is not known.

Specimen: blood. This clonotype was obtained from a woman aged 40 to 55 in good health. The chain has TRBV19 and TRBJ1-6; TRBD1 might be the D (5 bases). The CDR3 reads CASTSTGSPLHF. CDR3 bases: TGTGCCAGTACCTCCACAGGTTCACCCCTCCACTTT.